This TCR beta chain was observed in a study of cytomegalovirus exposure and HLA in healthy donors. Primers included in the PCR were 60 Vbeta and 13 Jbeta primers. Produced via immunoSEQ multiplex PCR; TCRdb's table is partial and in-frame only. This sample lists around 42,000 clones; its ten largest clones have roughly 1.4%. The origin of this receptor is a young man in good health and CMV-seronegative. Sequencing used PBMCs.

The CDR3 coding sequence is TGTGCCAGCAGCCCGGGACAGGGGAGGCAGTACTTC. This gives the protein CASSPGQGRQYF. The rearrangement links TRBV6-5 to TRBJ2-5, with 10 nucleotides matching TRBD1. The J segment lost 11 bases and the V segment lost 6 bases, leaving 6 bases of the junction unmatched. There are 12 residues in the CDR3. From germline, CDR1 is MNHEY and CDR2 SVGAGI.